Shown below are 16 T cell receptor beta chains from a single sample sequenced in a study of blood T cell repertoires in COVID-19. Profiled with immunoSEQ multiplex PCR; TCRdb holds only in-frame clones, not every one. Counted here are about 130,000 clones, 70% to 80% occurring once; the ten biggest clones make up 5%. Sequenced material: peripheral blood. The receptors here all came from a woman in her seventies with COVID-19, enrolled during active disease.

The chain uses TRBV18 and TRBJ2-7, with D possibly TRBD1 on 5 matching bases. V was shortened by 0 bases and J by 6 bases, with 12 bases between the two germline ends. CDR1 and CDR2 (germline): KGHSH, LQKENI. The CDR3 is made up of 14 amino acids. The CDR3 region is CASSPPGLGVEQYF. The CDR3 region has the DNA TGTGCCAGCTCACCACCGGGGCTTGGGGTCGAGCAGTACTTC.

The gene calls are TRBV4-1 and TRBJ1-1, with D uncertain. The CDR3 length is 13 residues. The germline gives CDR1 MGHRA, CDR2 YSYEKL. The germline V and J ends were trimmed by 1 base and 5 bases, with 8 bases remaining between them. For the CDR3, the DNA is TGCGCCAGCAGCCAAGTGAGAGAGACTGAAGCTTTCTTT. Translated: CASSQVRETEAFF.

This clone came up a few times. The rearrangement uses TRBV6-5 and TRBJ1-2; a weak D match, TRBD1 (5 bases). CDR3 length: 13 amino acids. Trimming took 6 bases from V and 4 from J, leaving 12 bases between them. Germline V gene sequence: CDR1 MNHEY, CDR2 SVGAGI. The CDR3 DNA is TGTGCCAGCAGCATGGGGGGTTTCTATGGCTACACCTTC. Translating gives CASSMGGFYGYTF.

The V and J genes are TRBV15 and TRBJ2-7; D may be TRBD2 (6 bases). Germline CDR1 and CDR2: LNHNV and YYDKDF (reference sequence). V was shortened by 0 bases and J by 7 bases, with 7 bases between the two germline ends. The CDR3 is 12 amino acids. The DNA of the CDR3 is TGTGCCACCAGCAGAGATGGGGGGGAGCAGTACTTC. Protein: CATSRDGGEQYF.

The V gene is TRBV9, the J gene TRBJ2-6; D not certain. V lost 0 bases and J 0 bases, leaving 10 bases between the germline ends. This CDR3 is built from 17 residues. Per germline, CDR1 SGDLS and CDR2 YYNGEE. This chain's CDR3 is CASSVVAADSGANVLTF. DNA of the CDR3: TGTGCCAGCAGCGTAGTGGCGGCGGACTCTGGGGCCAACGTCCTGACTTTC. Variable domain in full (rest from reference TRBV9 and TRBJ2-6): DSGVTQTPKHLITATGQRVTLRCSPRSGDLSVYWYQQSLDQGLQFLIQYYNGEERAKGNILERFSAQQFPDLHSELNLSSLELGDSALYFCASSVVAADSGANVLTFGAGSRLTVL.

The chain has TRBV2 and TRBJ1-1; D remains unclear. With 6 bases removed from V and 3 bases from J, the gap between germline ends came to 5 bases. The CDR3 is 11 residues long. Germline V gene lookup returns CDR1 SNHLY and CDR2 FYNNEI. CDR3 loop: CASRPDTEAFF. The CDR3 DNA reads TGTGCCAGCAGACCAGACACTGAAGCTTTCTTT.

This clone appeared a few times. The V and J genes are TRBV6-5 and TRBJ1-2, with TRBD1 identical over 11 bases. Germline V CDR1 and CDR2: MNHEY, SVGAGI. With V trimmed by 7 bases and J by 7 bases, 8 bases remained unmatched. This CDR3 contains 14 residues. The CDR3 protein is CASKKTGTGGGYTF. The CDR3 DNA reads as TGTGCCAGCAAAAAAACCGGGACAGGGGGTGGCTACACCTTC.

The V call is TRBV28, the J call TRBJ1-1; D perhaps matches TRBD1 (6 bases). V lost 6 bases, J lost 6 bases, and 11 bases lay in between. CDR3 length equals 12 residues. Germline V gene lookup returns CDR1 MDHEN and CDR2 SYDVKM. CDR3: CASRHRVSEAFF. The CDR3 nucleotides read TGTGCCAGCAGACACAGGGTTTCTGAAGCTTTCTTT.

On this clone: The germline gene is not matched at one end of the junction; a read error may be the cause. The chain recombines TRBV6-7 with TRBJ1-1; D may be TRBD1 (6 bases). TRBV6-7 is flagged as an ORF with uncertain function. The CDR3 sequence is 14 residues long. The CDR3: CASTEGGRQPSGDF. As DNA, the CDR3 is TGTGCCAGCACCGAGGGGGGGCGTCAACCTAGTGGGGACTTT.

This clone was recorded once. The V call is TRBV29-1, the J call TRBJ1-1; no firm D call. CDR3 length equals 15 residues. CDR1 is SQVTM and CDR2 is ANQGSEA in the germline V gene. The germline V and J ends were trimmed by 2 bases and 0 bases, with 13 bases remaining between them. CDR3 region: CSVESLSAVNTEAFF. The CDR3 coding sequence is TGCAGCGTTGAATCCCTTAGCGCGGTGAACACTGAAGCTTTCTTT.

The V and J genes are TRBV6-5 and TRBJ2-3; TRBD2 might be the D (5 bases). CDR1 MNHEY and CDR2 SVGAGI come from the germline V gene. Trimming removed 1 base from V and 4 bases from J, with 12 bases in between. The CDR3 runs to 15 residues. The CDR3 region has the DNA TGTGCCAGCAGTTACTTTGGAGGCAACCCAGATACGCAGTATTTT. Protein: CASSYFGGNPDTQYF.

CDR3 sequence (DNA): TGTGCCAGCAGTACAACCCGACAGAATTCACCCCTCCACTTT. It encodes CASSTTRQNSPLHF. This sequence joins TRBV27 and TRBJ1-6; TRBD1 might be the D (5 bases). Germline CDR1 is MNHEY and CDR2 is SMNVEV (reference sequence). The CDR3 runs 14 residues. The germline V and J ends were trimmed by 5 bases and 7 bases, with 12 bases remaining between them.

The V call is TRBV6-6, the J call TRBJ2-2; TRBD2 matches at 12 bases. Germline V gene data show CDR1 as MNHNY and CDR2 as SVGAGI (reference sequence). V gave up 5 bases and J gave up 5 bases; unmatched junction bases: 9. CDR3 length: 17 amino acids. This CDR3 reads CASSPASGGAGTGELFF. The CDR3 nucleotides read TGTGCCAGCAGTCCCGCTAGCGGGGGGGCTGGGACCGGGGAGCTGTTTTTT.

This clone showed up just once. The germline gene is not matched at one end of the junction; a read error may be the cause. The chain recombines TRBV6-1 with TRBJ1-5; 8 bases fit TRBD1. Germline V gene sequence: CDR1 MNHNS, CDR2 SASEGT. CDR3 length equals 15 residues. CDR3 bases: TGTGCCAGCAGCGAAGGCGGGACAGGAAATCAGCCCCAGCATTTT. Amino acid sequence: CASSEGGTGNQPQHF.

This clone was seen just once. The CDR3 reads CASSQPPGQGVGETQYF. The CDR3 nucleotides are TGTGCCAGCAGCCAGCCTCCGGGACAGGGGGTAGGAGAGACCCAGTACTTC. The gene calls are TRBV3-1 (or the pseudogene TRBV3-2) and TRBJ2-5; the match to TRBD1 covers 11 bases. Germline values: CDR1 LGHDT, CDR2 YNNKEL (reference sequence). Trimming cost V 3 bases and J 4 bases; bases outside gene matches: 10. The CDR3 is 17 residues long.

This chain connects TRBV5-1 to TRBJ2-6, with D unresolved. Germline-derived CDR1 and CDR2 are SGHRS and YFSETQ. CDR3 length: 15 residues. The germline V and J ends were trimmed by 4 bases and 0 bases, with 8 bases remaining between them. Here the CDR3 DNA reads TGCGCCAGCAGCCACCCGGGCTCTGGGGCCAACGTCCTGACTTTC. Encoded protein: CASSHPGSGANVLTF.